The 30 T cell receptor beta chains below all came from one sample that was sequenced in a study of blood T cell repertoires in COVID-19. Clones were sequenced by immunoSEQ multiplex PCR, and TCRdb holds only the in-frame ones, with some missing. This sample has about 120,000 clones; roughly 90% occur once, and the top ten carry about a fifth. The specimen was peripheral blood. Receptors were obtained from a human donor with acute or convalescent COVID-19. The donor label of this sample is uncertain.

The chain joins TRBV7-9 to TRBJ2-3; TRBD1 is a possible D gene (6 bases). The CDR3 contains 13 residues. V lost 10 bases, J lost 3 bases, and 14 bases lay in between. Germline CDR1 reads SEHNR; CDR2 reads FQNEAQ (reference sequence). The CDR3 DNA reads as TGTGCCACGCAAGAGGGGACAACAGATACGCAGTATTTT. Protein sequence: CATQEGTTDTQYF.

The V call is TRBV5-6, the J call TRBJ2-5; 11 positions agree with TRBD1. CDR1 and CDR2 from the germline V gene are SGHDT and YYEEEE. The CDR3 runs 15 residues. V was pared by 4 bases and J by 5 bases, with 7 bases of the junction left unmatched. The CDR3 DNA reads as TGTGCCAGCAGCCTGAGGACAGGGGGCTTGGAGACCCAGTACTTC. It specifies CASSLRTGGLETQYF. Complete variable domain (other parts from reference TRBV5-6 and TRBJ2-5): DAGVTQSPTHLIKTRGQQVTLRCSPKSGHDTVSWYQQALGQGPQFIFQYYEEEERQRGNFPDRFSGHQFPNYSSELNVNALLLGDSALYLCASSLRTGGLETQYFGPGTRLLVL.

This clone was detected only a few times. V and J are TRBV9 and TRBJ1-4, with TRBD1 identical over 7 bases. The CDR3 extends over 15 amino acids. The V and J ends lost 3 bases and 5 bases, in that order; junction bases with no gene match: 7. Looked up from germline, CDR1 is SGDLS and CDR2 is YYNGEE. Written as DNA, the CDR3 is TGTGCCAGCAGCGCGGACCCGACAGGGAATGAAAAACTGTTTTTT. It codes for CASSADPTGNEKLFF.

The chain carries TRBV18 and TRBJ1-3; D is unclear. The V gene lost 3 bases and the J gene lost 2 bases, with 11 bases spanning the gap. CDR1 is KGHSH, CDR2 LQKENI, per germline. The CDR3 is 15 residues long. Here the CDR3 DNA reads TGTGCCAGCTCACCTCTCAGCGGGGCTGGAAACACCATATATTTT. This gives the protein CASSPLSGAGNTIYF.

The chain uses TRBV19 and TRBJ2-7, with TRBD1 as a possible D gene (5 bases). Trimming cost V 0 bases and J 2 bases, with 11 bases left between them. The germline CDR1 and CDR2 sequences are LNHDA and SQIVND (reference sequence). The CDR3 covers 15 residues. CDR3 residues: CASSIDVTEPYEQYF. CDR3 DNA: TGTGCCAGTAGTATAGATGTGACAGAGCCCTACGAGCAGTACTTC. The whole variable domain, remainder taken from reference TRBV19 and TRBJ2-7, is DGGITQSPKYLFRKEGQNVTLSCEQNLNHDAMYWYRQDPGQGLRLIYYSQIVNDFQKGDIAEGYSVSREKKESFPLTVTSAQKNPTAFYLCASSIDVTEPYEQYFGPGTRLTVT.

Written as DNA, the CDR3 is TGTGCCAGCAGCCAAGGAGAAGGGGCGGGGACCTTAGCCAAAAACATTCAGTACTTC. This translates into CASSQGEGAGTLAKNIQYF. The chain carries TRBV4-2 and TRBJ2-4; the D gene is possibly TRBD2 (6 bases). V lost 1 base, J lost 0 bases, and 19 bases lay in between. The CDR3 runs to 19 residues. Germline V gene data show CDR1 as LGHNA and CDR2 as YNFKEQ.

The chain has TRBV7-8 and TRBJ2-2; TRBD1 might be the D (5 bases). CDR1 is SGHVS, CDR2 FQNEAQ, per germline. CDR3 length: 18 amino acids. V lost 5 bases, J lost 1 base, and 20 bases lay in between. CDR3 coding DNA: TGTGCCAGCAGCCCCGCTCGGCAGCAGGGATTGAACACCGGGGAGCTGTTTTTT. It yields the protein CASSPARQQGLNTGELFF.

In its sample, this clone was seen a few times. J is TRBJ1-1 and V is TRBV18; weak D call: TRBD1 (6 bases). The V end lost 3 bases, the J end lost 3 bases, and 17 bases lay between the germline ends. This CDR3 spans 16 amino acids. Germline V CDR1 and CDR2: KGHSH, LQKENI. The CDR3 DNA reads TGTGCCAGCTCACCTCGGGGGGCAGGGCGACACACTGAAGCTTTCTTT. Translating it yields CASSPRGAGRHTEAFF.

This chain uses TRBV19 with TRBJ1-3, with D unclear. Germline V gene lookup returns CDR1 LNHDA and CDR2 SQIVND (reference sequence). This CDR3 has 13 residues. CDR3 in amino acids: CATKWGSGNTIYF. As DNA, the CDR3 is TGTGCGACTAAGTGGGGCTCTGGAAACACCATATATTTT.

The chain is built from TRBV18 and TRBJ1-5; D is uncertain. The germline gives CDR1 KGHSH, CDR2 LQKENI. V was shortened by 6 bases and J by 4 bases, with 10 bases between the two germline ends. The CDR3 loop spans 13 amino acids. CDR3 DNA sequence: TGTGCCAGCTCGATTGAGGAAAATCAGCCCCAGCATTTT. This translates into CASSIEENQPQHF.

The rearrangement joins TRBV18 to TRBJ2-7; TRBD1 aligns across 10 bases. Germline V lookup: CDR1 KGHSH, CDR2 LQKENI. V was pared by 0 bases and J by 4 bases, with 9 bases of the junction left unmatched. This CDR3 spans 17 amino acids. CDR3 residues: CASSPPWGQGTEYEQYF. CDR3 sequence (DNA): TGTGCCAGCTCACCACCGTGGGGACAGGGGACTGAGTACGAGCAGTACTTC.

The chain has TRBV7-7 and TRBJ2-2; no clear D gene. This CDR3 comprises 17 residues. Germline V gene lookup returns CDR1 SSHAT and CDR2 FNYEAQ (reference sequence). V dropped 2 bases and J dropped 0 bases, with 13 bases sitting between them. Here the CDR3 reads CASSLSIEESNTGELFF. In DNA form, the CDR3 reads TGTGCCAGCAGCTTAAGTATCGAGGAATCGAACACCGGGGAGCTGTTTTTT.

The chain uses TRBV2 and TRBJ2-5; D unresolved. CDR1 is SNHLY and CDR2 is FYNNEI in the germline V gene. Trimming took 6 bases from V and 2 from J, leaving 4 bases between them. The length of the CDR3 is 11 residues. In nucleotides, the CDR3 is TGTGCCAGCAGGTTACAAGAGACCCAGTACTTC. Its translation: CASRLQETQYF.

V gene TRBV7-9 combines with J gene TRBJ1-6; TRBD1 aligns across 9 bases. The CDR3 is 16 amino acids. V lost 5 bases and J lost 3; bases outside the gene matches: 5. Germline V lookup: CDR1 SEHNR, CDR2 FQNEAQ (reference sequence). This CDR3 reads CASSAQGAGYNSPLHF. Here the CDR3 DNA reads TGTGCCAGCAGCGCACAGGGGGCTGGCTATAATTCACCCCTCCACTTT.

Written as DNA, the CDR3 is TGTGCCAGCAGTCAGCAGGGGGCGATAGACTATGGCTACACCTTC. The encoded protein is CASSQQGAIDYGYTF. V gene TRBV28 combines with J gene TRBJ1-2, with 8 bases identical to TRBD1. Germline V gene sequence: CDR1 MDHEN, CDR2 SYDVKM. This CDR3 region has 15 residues. Trimming cost V 5 bases and J 3 bases; bases outside gene matches: 8.

This clone has only one observation. The chain links TRBV10-3 to TRBJ1-1, with 8 bases that match TRBD1. The germline CDR1 and CDR2 sequences are ENHRY and SYGVKD. V dropped 5 bases and J dropped 10; count of bases not matched to a gene: 12. CDR3 length equals 14 residues. This CDR3 is CAISSWADREGAFF. The CDR3 DNA sequence: TGTGCCATCAGTTCCTGGGCGGACAGGGAGGGAGCTTTCTTT.

The V and J genes are TRBV5-4 and TRBJ2-5; D call uncertain. V gave up 4 bases and J gave up 5 bases, with 21 bases separating them. The germline V gene encodes CDR1 SGHNT and CDR2 YYREEE (reference sequence). CDR3 size: 16 residues. In nucleotides, the CDR3 is TGTGCCAGCAGCCTCCTGACTGGCGGCGATCTCGAGACCCAGTACTTC. Its protein is CASSLLTGGDLETQYF.

The CDR3 coding sequence is TGTGCCAGCTCACCAGGGAGGGGCAACACTGAAGCTTTCTTT. Translated, it gives CASSPGRGNTEAFF. The chain is built from TRBV18 and TRBJ1-1, with a tentative D call TRBD1 (5 bases). V was cut by 2 bases and J by 2 bases, with 9 bases left in between. Per germline, CDR1 KGHSH and CDR2 LQKENI. The CDR3 consists of 14 residues.

This sequence joins TRBV7-2 and TRBJ2-7, with 7 bases identical to TRBD1. V trimming: 4 bases; J trimming: 8 bases; junction bases outside the gene matches: 8. The CDR3 extends over 13 amino acids. CDR1 and CDR2 (germline): SGHTA, FQGNSA. The CDR3 coding sequence is TGTGCCAGCAGCTCGGGACAGAGTACGAAGCAGTACTTC. As protein: CASSSGQSTKQYF.

V is TRBV28 and J is TRBJ2-3, with D maybe TRBD2 (6 bases). This CDR3 spans 13 amino acids. Looked up from germline, CDR1 is MDHEN and CDR2 is SYDVKM. V was cut by 6 bases and J by 1 base, with 8 bases left in between. The CDR3: CASRGTGTDTQYF. The CDR3 coding sequence is TGTGCCAGCAGGGGGACTGGCACAGATACGCAGTATTTT.

The gene calls are TRBV28 and TRBJ2-2; 8 nucleotides agree with TRBD2. The CDR3 spans 16 residues. Losses at the gene ends were 5 bases for V and 1 base for J; bases not matched to a gene: 6. Per the germline V gene, CDR1 is MDHEN and CDR2 is SYDVKM. This CDR3 is CASSPLAGMNTGELFF. For the CDR3, the DNA is TGTGCCAGCAGTCCTTTAGCGGGGATGAACACCGGGGAGCTGTTTTTT.

A note on this clone: This same CDR3 is encoded by further DNA sequences in the sample. V usage is TRBV12-3 or TRBV12-4 and J usage is TRBJ1-1; the D gene is possibly TRBD1 (5 bases). The V end lost 1 base, the J end lost 5 bases, and 8 bases lay between the germline ends. This CDR3 is 13 amino acids long. The CDR3 coding sequence is TGTGCCAGCAGTTTAGGCCCAGGGACTGAAGCTTTCTTT. Residues: CASSLGPGTEAFF.

The V gene is TRBV11-3, the J gene TRBJ2-2, with TRBD2 identical over 7 bases. V was pared by 5 bases and J by 5 bases, with 8 bases of the junction left unmatched. CDR3 length: 15 residues. Germline V gene data show CDR1 as SGHNT and CDR2 as YENEEA. CDR3 residues: CASSHSWGGTGELFF. Here the CDR3 DNA reads TGTGCCAGCAGCCATAGCTGGGGGGGTACCGGGGAGCTGTTTTTT.

This chain connects TRBV6-2 or TRBV6-3 to TRBJ2-1, with D perhaps TRBD1 (6 bases). The CDR3 length is 12 residues. Trimming cost V 6 bases and J 6 bases, with 9 bases left between them. Germline V gene sequence: CDR1 MNHEY, CDR2 SVGEGT. The CDR3 here is CASSETGNEQFF. The CDR3 region has the DNA TGTGCCAGCAGCGAGACAGGCAATGAGCAGTTCTTC.

V and J are TRBV18 and TRBJ1-4; D might be TRBD1 (6 bases). V lost 3 bases to trimming and J lost 8 bases, with 13 bases between them. This CDR3 has 14 residues. CDR1 and CDR2 (germline): KGHSH, LQKENI. CDR3 residues: CASSPRQGSEKLFF. The CDR3 nucleotides are TGTGCCAGCTCACCCCGGCAGGGGAGCGAAAAACTGTTTTTT.

The chain carries TRBV5-4 and TRBJ2-1, with D possibly being TRBD2 (6 bases). The CDR3 runs to 13 residues. The germline V gene encodes CDR1 SGHNT and CDR2 YYREEE (reference sequence). With 4 bases removed from V and 3 bases from J, the gap between germline ends came to 8 bases. The CDR3 loop is CASSPDYYNEQFF. Here the CDR3 DNA reads TGTGCCAGCAGCCCGGACTACTACAATGAGCAGTTCTTC.

The chain employs TRBV2 and TRBJ2-1; no clear D gene. This CDR3 contains 15 residues. Germline V lookup: CDR1 SNHLY, CDR2 FYNNEI. Trimming cost V 4 bases and J 0 bases, with 10 bases left between them. This CDR3 reads CASSVGQSSYNEQFF. In nucleotides, the CDR3 is TGTGCCAGCAGTGTTGGGCAGAGCTCCTACAATGAGCAGTTCTTC.

The rearrangement links TRBV2 to TRBJ1-5, with D maybe TRBD1 (6 bases). The CDR3 loop spans 14 amino acids. The germline V and J ends were trimmed by 5 bases and 1 base, with 9 bases remaining between them. Germline CDR1 is SNHLY and CDR2 is FYNNEI. The CDR3 sequence is CASSLQGSNQPQHF. Written as DNA, the CDR3 is TGTGCCAGCAGTTTACAGGGAAGCAATCAGCCCCAGCATTTT.

The rearrangement joins TRBV28 to TRBJ2-7, with 8 bases aligning to TRBD2. Germline CDR1 MDHEN, CDR2 SYDVKM. V lost 7 bases and J lost 0; bases outside the gene matches: 8. The CDR3 sequence is 15 residues long. CDR3 coding DNA: TGTGCCAGCAAGATAGCGGGGTCGACCTCCTACGAGCAGTACTTC. Its translation is CASKIAGSTSYEQYF.

V gene TRBV2 combines with J gene TRBJ1-5, with a weak D call TRBD1 (6 bases). Germline CDR1 reads SNHLY; CDR2 reads FYNNEI. The germline V and J ends were trimmed by 4 bases and 7 bases, with 20 bases remaining between them. The CDR3 length is 16 residues. CDR3 residues: CASSVLGTFGGQPQHF. The CDR3 DNA reads TGTGCCAGCAGTGTCCTTGGGACATTCGGCGGCCAGCCCCAGCATTTT. Supplemented by reference TRBV2 and TRBJ1-5, the full variable domain reads EPEVTQTPSHQVTQMGQEVILRCVPISNHLYFYWYRQILGQKVEFLVSFYNNEISEKSEIFDDQFSVERPDGSNFTLKIRSTKLEDSAMYFCASSVLGTFGGQPQHFGDGTRLSIL.